This TCR beta chain was identified during a study of identical twins. The CDR3 loop spans 14 amino acids. Worth noting for this clonotype: Its antigen is as yet unknown. This may come from a read error, since a much larger clone is one base off.

TCRdb analysed the 5' RACE reads with MiXCR anew, one entry per CDR3 protein. Altogether 400,000 to 550,000 distinct CDR3 sequences are present, 22% being singletons, with the ten largest covering around 0.9%. Study findings and constraints: Modelling approaches yielded underestimates of out-of-frame TCR alpha sharing between monozygotic twins.

The same data also contributed to another study, on T cells expressing NK-cell markers. That paper notes: It was sorted CD3+CD56+NKG2C+, CD3+CD56+NKG2C- and CD3+CD56-NKG2C+ T cells that supplied the TCR beta repertoires.

The sample comprised CD4+ T cells sorted from blood. The clonotype originates from a woman under 30 in good health. This rearrangement joins TRBV12-3 or TRBV12-4 to TRBJ2-3, with 8 nucleotides matching TRBD1. CDR3 in amino acids: CASSSGQGRDTRYF. The CDR3 DNA is TGTGCCAGCAGTTCCGGACAGGGACGGGATACGCGGTATTTT.